The present T cell receptor (beta chain) was sequenced within a study of STAT5B mutations in CD4+ large granular lymphocyte leukemia (dated by TCRdb to about 2022). Turning to the overall study: Among the healthy controls, the CDR3 'QG' motif was associated with a particular HLA allele. The TCRbeta repertoires of CD4+ T-cell large granular lymphocyte leukemia patients were compared with the TCRbeta repertoires of healthy blood donors. Flow cytometry on FACSCanto II or FACSVerse confirmed that purified fractions exceeded 95% purity among lymphocytes.

Overall study results and their limits: Greater clonality appeared to be present in CD4-sorted patient repertoires than in healthy CD4+ repertoires, and the difference was retained after the putative leukemic clones were removed. Each patient's main leukemic clonotypes were private, but approximately 23% of these clonotypes showed up at low frequency in the non-leukemic repertoires of other patients. Enrichment of TRBV06-family usage was observed among the top patient clones (8/27) relative to healthy controls (2/35). Data were not HLA-matched; higher clonality in CD4+ versus CD8+ T-LGLL could reflect the relatively small sample size.

This clone was counted once. It lacks a known antigen. No quality values exist for individual bases; no much larger clone is one base distant. As encoded in the germline V gene (reference sequence), CDR1 is LNHDA while CDR2 is SQIVND. V loses 3 bases of germline sequence and J loses 6 bases, and the interval between the two ends is 12 bases. From cysteine to phenylalanine, the CDR3 is 14 amino acids long. Of the read, only the CDR3 DNA is kept; its 42 bases are in frame from base 1. The immunoSEQ assay at survey resolution was applied to genomic DNA for sequencing of TCRbeta rearrangements. In the authors' own workflow: In the TCR sequencing data, the lowest productive clonotype frequency that could be detected was 2.59 x 10-5. Analyses included only productive TCRbeta rearrangements, meaning complete and in-frame sequences. Clonality for each sample was calculated as Simpson clonality in the immunoSEQ Analyzer version 3.0. Clones were categorized by frequency as very rare, small, medium, large (1-20%) or hyperexpanded (>20%). Generation probabilities were estimated with OLGA 1.2.3, V-gene circos plots were made with VDJtools, specificities were searched in VDJdb, and CDR3 motifs were identified with GLIPH. The clones in this table, taken by TCRdb from immuneACCESS, are in-frame only. Not every clone is retained; where verified, under half of the shortfall comes from an unresolved V gene, and the cause of the rest is unknown. That table furnishes V, J and clone size, whereas the DNA furnished D and trimming. The sample contains some 41,000 clones, 65% to 85% of them found a single time. The top ten constitute around 0.37% of the sample.

The healthy control group was made up of some 38 blood donors, and the Finnish Red Cross blood service supplied their buffy coats. All TCR-sequenced material derived from peripheral blood: patient blood samples and healthy donor buffy coats. Peripheral blood mononuclear cells were isolated by Ficoll-Hypaque gradient centrifugation. For the healthy controls, CD4+ cells were obtained from buffy coats by magnetic purification. Genomic DNA was extracted with the Gentra Puregene Cell and Tissue kit and quantified on a Qubit 2.0 fluorometer. This clonotype was sampled from a human donor in good health. The chain was built from TRBV19 and TRBJ1-5, and possibly TRBD1, on 5 matching bases. Sequenced: CD4+ T cells from blood buffy coats. The CDR3 reads as follows: CASSIRPGPQPQHF. The nucleotide sequence reads as follows: TGTGCCAGTAGTATTCGTCCAGGGCCTCAGCCCCAGCATTTT.